Each of the 12 T cell receptor beta chains below was sequenced from the same sample in a study of pediatric ulcerative colitis. TCRdb's copy holds only in-frame clones and misses some; the assay was immunoSEQ multiplex PCR. The data hold about 60,000 clones, with about nine tenths observed a single time. The specimen sequenced was blood. The source of these receptors is a boy aged 5-17 years who was a control in a study of pediatric ulcerative colitis.

The chain joins TRBV23-1 to TRBJ1-2; D not resolved. Being an ORF, TRBV23-1 has a function that is uncertain. The CDR3 loop spans 17 amino acids. V lost 2 bases and J lost 4, with 20 bases in between. The CDR3 sequence: CASSQRNCPRSPYGYTF. The CDR3, as DNA: TGCGCCAGCAGTCAAAGGAACTGCCCCAGGTCCCCCTATGGCTACACCTTC.

This chain connects TRBV9 to TRBJ1-6; D possibly corresponds to TRBD1 (6 bases). V was pared by 4 bases and J by 3 bases, with 11 bases between. The CDR3 spans 15 residues. Germline-derived CDR1 and CDR2 are SGDLS and YYNGEE. CDR3 amino acids: CASSSRTDYNSPLHF. The CDR3 nucleotides are TGTGCCAGCAGCTCTCGGACAGACTATAATTCACCCCTCCACTTT.

The rearrangement joins TRBV7-6 to TRBJ2-2; TRBD1 matches 11 bases. The ends lost 5 bases at V and 6 bases at J; junction bases unmatched: 8. The CDR3 loop spans 16 amino acids. The germline V gene has CDR1 SGHVS and CDR2 FNYEAQ. As DNA, the CDR3 is TGTGCCAGCAGCCGAAGGTTGGGACAGGGGGCCGGGGAGCTGTTTTTT. Its protein product is CASSRRLGQGAGELFF.

The chain is built from TRBV10-3 and TRBJ2-7; possibly TRBD2 for D (6 bases). V lost 6 bases and J lost 4, with 16 bases in between. Germline assignment: CDR1 ENHRY and CDR2 SYGVKD. The CDR3 covers 14 residues. This CDR3 reads CAIRRDLAEYEQYF. CDR3 nucleotide sequence: TGTGCCATCAGGAGGGACTTAGCGGAATACGAGCAGTACTTC.

V and J are TRBV6-1 and TRBJ1-2; 8 positions agree with TRBD1. The CDR3 contains 18 residues. Trimming took 0 bases from V and 4 from J; bases not matched to a gene: 13. Germline CDR1 MNHNS, CDR2 SASEGT. In DNA, the CDR3 is TGTGCCAGCAGTGAAGCGCGACAGGGGCGCAAGAAAACCTATGGCTACACCTTC. Translation gives CASSEARQGRKKTYGYTF.

This sequence joins TRBV7-2 and TRBJ1-2; TRBD1 might be the D (6 bases). Germline assignment: CDR1 SGHTA and CDR2 FQGNSA. CDR3 length equals 15 residues. Trimming shortened V by 3 bases and J by 8 bases, and 19 bases separated the two germline ends. As DNA, the CDR3 is TGTGCCAGCAGCTTCACGGGGGGGGCGCCTCGAGGCTACACCTTC. Amino acid sequence: CASSFTGGAPRGYTF.

The chain employs TRBV6-5 and TRBJ1-1; no firm D call. Trimming took 6 bases from V and 3 from J, leaving 11 bases between them. This CDR3 spans 13 amino acids. From germline, CDR1 is MNHEY and CDR2 SVGAGI. The CDR3 here is CASSATIYTEAFF. CDR3 nucleotide sequence: TGTGCCAGCAGCGCGACCATTTACACTGAAGCTTTCTTT.

The chain couples TRBV7-9 to TRBJ2-7, with TRBD2 identical over 7 bases. V was clipped by 1 base and J by 7 bases; unmatched bases: 13. The CDR3 loop spans 16 amino acids. Germline CDR1 SEHNR, CDR2 FQNEAQ (reference sequence). CDR3 nucleotide sequence: TGTGCCAGCAGCTTAGTCGGTCAGCGGGAAGCGGGGGAGCAGTACTTC. The encoded protein is CASSLVGQREAGEQYF.

The CDR3 nucleotides read TGTGCCAGCAGCCAAGTTCTAGCGGGGGGTTCGGGGGCAGATACGCAGTATTTT. Residues: CASSQVLAGGSGADTQYF. The chain has TRBV4-2 and TRBJ2-3; 11 bases are shared with TRBD2. V was clipped by 1 base and J by 4 bases; unmatched bases: 10. Germline values: CDR1 LGHNA, CDR2 YNFKEQ. This CDR3 has 18 residues.

J is TRBJ2-3 and V is TRBV6-1; D unresolved. CDR1 and CDR2 from the germline V gene are MNHNS and SASEGT. V was clipped by 3 bases and J by 4 bases, with 5 bases between them. The CDR3 loop spans 12 amino acids. In DNA form, the CDR3 reads TGTGCCAGCAGTGAGCAGGCAGATACGCAGTATTTT. Its protein product is CASSEQADTQYF.

This chain joins TRBV28 and TRBJ2-1; 12 nucleotides agree with TRBD1. The CDR3 has 20 residues. The trim removed 6 bases at V and 0 bases at J, leaving 15 bases unmatched. The V gene's germline CDR1 is MDHEN and CDR2 SYDVKM. The CDR3 sequence is CASSYLPGTGGGSSYNEQFF. The CDR3 DNA is TGTGCCAGCAGCTACCTTCCCGGGACAGGGGGCGGGAGCTCCTACAATGAGCAGTTCTTC.

This clone was picked up a small number of times. J is TRBJ1-2 and V is TRBV7-2; 10 bases align to TRBD1. V dropped 4 bases and J dropped 6; count of bases not matched to a gene: 8. The germline gives CDR1 SGHTA, CDR2 FQGNSA. There are 15 residues in the CDR3. The CDR3 here is CASSSRTGGPDGYTF. CDR3 sequence (DNA): TGTGCCAGCAGCTCCAGGACAGGGGGGCCGGATGGCTACACCTTC.